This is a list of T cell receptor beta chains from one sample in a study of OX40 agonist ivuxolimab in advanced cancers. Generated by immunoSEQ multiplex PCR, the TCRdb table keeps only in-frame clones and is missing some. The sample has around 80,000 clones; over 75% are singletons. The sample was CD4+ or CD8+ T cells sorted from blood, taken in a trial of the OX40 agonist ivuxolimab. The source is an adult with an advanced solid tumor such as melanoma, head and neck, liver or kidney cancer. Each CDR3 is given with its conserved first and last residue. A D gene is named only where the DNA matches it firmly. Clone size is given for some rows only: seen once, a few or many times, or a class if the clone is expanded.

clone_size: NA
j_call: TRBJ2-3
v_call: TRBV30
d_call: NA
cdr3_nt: TGTGCCTGGAGCACCTCGATTGGGACAGATACGCAGTATTTT
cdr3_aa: CAWSTSIGTDTQYF

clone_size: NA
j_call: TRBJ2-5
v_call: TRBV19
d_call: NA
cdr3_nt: TGTGCCAGCTCCGGGGGACTGGTGACCCAGTACTTC
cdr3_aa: CASSGGLVTQYF

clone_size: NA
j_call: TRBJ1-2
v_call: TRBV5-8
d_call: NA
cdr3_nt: TGTGCCAGCAGCTTTAAGGGTTTCGGAGCTAACTATGGCTACACCTTC
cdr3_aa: CASSFKGFGANYGYTF

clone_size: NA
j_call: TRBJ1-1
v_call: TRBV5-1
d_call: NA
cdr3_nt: TGCGCCAGCATGGACCCGGGAGGGACTGAAGCTTTCTTT
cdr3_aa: CASMDPGGTEAFF

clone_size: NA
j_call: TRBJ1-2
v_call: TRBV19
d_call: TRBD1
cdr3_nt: TGTGCCAGTAGTCCCGACGGGACAGCTTATGGCTACACCTTC
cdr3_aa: CASSPDGTAYGYTF

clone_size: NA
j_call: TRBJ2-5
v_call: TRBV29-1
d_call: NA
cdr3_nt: TGCAGCGTCGGCAGGGCACAAGAGACCCAGTACTTC
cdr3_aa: CSVGRAQETQYF

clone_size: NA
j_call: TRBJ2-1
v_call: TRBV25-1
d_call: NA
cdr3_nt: TGTGCCAGCAGTGATCGGGTCCTTAGCGCGTACAATGAGCAGTTCTTC
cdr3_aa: CASSDRVLSAYNEQFF

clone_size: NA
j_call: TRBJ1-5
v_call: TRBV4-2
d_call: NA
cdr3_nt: TGTGCCAGCAGCCAAGATTCAGGGTCAGGTCAGCCCCAGCATTTT
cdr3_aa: CASSQDSGSGQPQHF

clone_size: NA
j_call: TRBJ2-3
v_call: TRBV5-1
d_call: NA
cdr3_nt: TGCGCCAGCAACTACGGGGGAAGCACAGATACGCAGTATTTT
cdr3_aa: CASNYGGSTDTQYF

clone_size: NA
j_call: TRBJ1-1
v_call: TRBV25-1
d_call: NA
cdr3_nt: TGTGCCAGCAGTGAATGGGGGGTACGGACTGAAGCTTTCTTT
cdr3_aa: CASSEWGVRTEAFF

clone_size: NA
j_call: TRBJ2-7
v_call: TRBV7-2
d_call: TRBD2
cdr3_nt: TGTGCCAGCAGCTGGGGACTAGCGGGGGGGTACGAGCAGTACTTC
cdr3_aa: CASSWGLAGGYEQYF

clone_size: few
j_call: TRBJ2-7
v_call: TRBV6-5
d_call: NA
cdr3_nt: TGTGCCAGCAGTTACCTCCTAGCAGACTACGAGCAGTACTTC
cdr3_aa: CASSYLLADYEQYF

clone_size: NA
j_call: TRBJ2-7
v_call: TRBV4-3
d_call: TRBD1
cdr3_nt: TGCGCCAGCAGCCAAGACAGGGGGACCTACGAGCAGTACTTC
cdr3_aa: CASSQDRGTYEQYF

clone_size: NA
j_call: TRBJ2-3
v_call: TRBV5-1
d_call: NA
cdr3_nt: TGCGCCAGCAGGGCTAGCACAGATACGCAGTATTTT
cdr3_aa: CASRASTDTQYF

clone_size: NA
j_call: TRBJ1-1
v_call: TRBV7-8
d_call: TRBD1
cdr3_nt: TGTGCCAGCAGCCAGTACAGGGGTCGGACTGAAGCTTTCTTT
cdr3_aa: CASSQYRGRTEAFF

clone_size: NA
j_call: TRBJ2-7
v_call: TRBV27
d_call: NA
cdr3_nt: TGTGCCAGCAGTTTACAGGGCAGCTCCTACGAGCAGTACTTC
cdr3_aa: CASSLQGSSYEQYF

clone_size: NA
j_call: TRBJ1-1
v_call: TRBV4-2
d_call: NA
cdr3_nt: TGTGCCAGCAGCCAAGATATCACCCCTAACACTGAAGCTTTCTTT
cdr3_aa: CASSQDITPNTEAFF

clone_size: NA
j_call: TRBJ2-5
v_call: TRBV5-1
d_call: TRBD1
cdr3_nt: TGCGCCAGCAGCTCCCTGACAGGGGAATACCAAGAGACCCAGTACTTC
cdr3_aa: CASSSLTGEYQETQYF

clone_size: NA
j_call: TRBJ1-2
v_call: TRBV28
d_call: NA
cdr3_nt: TGTGCCAGCAGTTTCCGGGATCGGTATGGCTACACCTTC
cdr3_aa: CASSFRDRYGYTF

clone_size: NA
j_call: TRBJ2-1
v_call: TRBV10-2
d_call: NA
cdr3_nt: TGCGCCAGCAGTGAGGGGAGGACAAGTAATGAGCAGTTCTTC
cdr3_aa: CASSEGRTSNEQFF

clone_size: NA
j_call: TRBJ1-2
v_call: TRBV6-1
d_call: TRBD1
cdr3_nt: TGTGCCAGCGGGACAGCTAACTATGGCTACACCTTC
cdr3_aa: CASGTANYGYTF

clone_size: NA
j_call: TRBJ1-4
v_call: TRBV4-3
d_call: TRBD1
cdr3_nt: TGCGCCAGCAGCCACGGACAGGGGAGTGAAAAACTGTTTTTT
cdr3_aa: CASSHGQGSEKLFF

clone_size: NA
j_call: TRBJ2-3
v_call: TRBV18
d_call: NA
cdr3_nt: TGTGCCAGCTCACCACCCTCAGTCCAGGCCACAGATACGCAGTATTTT
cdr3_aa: CASSPPSVQATDTQYF

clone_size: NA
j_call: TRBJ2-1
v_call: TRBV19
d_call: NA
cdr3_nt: TGTGCCAGTAGCCCACCCCCGACAGGTTACAATGAGCAGTTCTTC
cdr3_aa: CASSPPPTGYNEQFF

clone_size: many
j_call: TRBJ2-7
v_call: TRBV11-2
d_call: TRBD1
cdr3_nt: TGTGCCAGCAGAAGACCCGGGACAGTCTCCTACGAGCAGTACTTC
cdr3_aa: CASRRPGTVSYEQYF

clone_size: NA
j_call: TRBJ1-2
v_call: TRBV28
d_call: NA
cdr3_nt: TGTGCCAGCAGTCTCTGGGGTCGACTGTATGGCTACACCTTC
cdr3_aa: CASSLWGRLYGYTF

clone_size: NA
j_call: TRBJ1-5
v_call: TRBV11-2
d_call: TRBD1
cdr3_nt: TGTGCCAGCAGCAGGACAGGGCTGTCGAGTAGCAATCAGCCCCAGCATTTT
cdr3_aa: CASSRTGLSSSNQPQHF

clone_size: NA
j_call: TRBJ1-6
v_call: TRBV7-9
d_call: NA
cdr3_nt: TGTGCCAGCAGCTTAGCGATGACACCCCTCCACTTT
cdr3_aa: CASSLAMTPLHF

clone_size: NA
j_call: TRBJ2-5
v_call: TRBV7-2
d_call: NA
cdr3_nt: TGTGCCAGCAGTCCCCAGGGCCCTAAAGAGACCCAGTACTTC
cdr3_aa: CASSPQGPKETQYF

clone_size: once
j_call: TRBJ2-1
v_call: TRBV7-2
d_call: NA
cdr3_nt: TGTGCCAGCAGCCGCGACGCTCAGGTTGCCCGGTACAATGAGCAGTTCTTC
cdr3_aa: CASSRDAQVARYNEQFF

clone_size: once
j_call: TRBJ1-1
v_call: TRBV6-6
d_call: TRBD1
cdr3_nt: TGTGCCAGCAGTTCCGGACAGGGTAATTTTCAAGCTTTCTTT
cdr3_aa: CASSSGQGNFQAFF

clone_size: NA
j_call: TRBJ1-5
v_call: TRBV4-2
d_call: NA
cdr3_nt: TGTGCCAGCAGCTTAGTGTCAGGGAATCAGCCCCAGCATTTT
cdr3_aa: CASSLVSGNQPQHF

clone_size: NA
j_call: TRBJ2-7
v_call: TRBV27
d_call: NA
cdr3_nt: TGTGCCAGCAGTTTACAAGGGTTCTACGAGCAGTACTTC
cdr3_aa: CASSLQGFYEQYF

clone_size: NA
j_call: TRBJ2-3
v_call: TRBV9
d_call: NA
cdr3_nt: TGTGCCAGCAGCATCCGGACTGTTTCAGACACAGATACGCAGTATTTT
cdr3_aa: CASSIRTVSDTDTQYF

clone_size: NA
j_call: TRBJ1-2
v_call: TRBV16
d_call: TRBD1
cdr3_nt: TGTGCCAGCAGCCAATTGGGACAGGGAATCCGGTATGGCTACACCTTC
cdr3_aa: CASSQLGQGIRYGYTF

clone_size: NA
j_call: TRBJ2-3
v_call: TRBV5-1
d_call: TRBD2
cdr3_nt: TGCGCCAGCAGCGGGACTAGCGGGAGTACCGATACGCAGTATTTT
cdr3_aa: CASSGTSGSTDTQYF

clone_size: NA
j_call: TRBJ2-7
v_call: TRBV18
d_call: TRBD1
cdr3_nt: TGTGCCAGCTCCGAACGACAGGGGGCAAACGAGCAGTACTTC
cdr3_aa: CASSERQGANEQYF

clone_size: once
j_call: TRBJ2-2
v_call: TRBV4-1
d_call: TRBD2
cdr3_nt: TGCGCCAGCAGCCTAAGCGGACTAGCGGGGGGTCCCCGGGCCGGGGAGCTGTTTTTT
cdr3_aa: CASSLSGLAGGPRAGELFF

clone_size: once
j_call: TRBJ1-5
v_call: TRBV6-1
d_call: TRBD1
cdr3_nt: TGTGCCAGCAGGGATACCGGGACAGTAAATCAGCCCCAGCATTTT
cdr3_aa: CASRDTGTVNQPQHF

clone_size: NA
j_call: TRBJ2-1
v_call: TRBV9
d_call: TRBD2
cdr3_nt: TGTGCCAGCAGCGTAGGACTAGCGGGGGGGCAAAATGAGCAGTTCTTC
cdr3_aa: CASSVGLAGGQNEQFF

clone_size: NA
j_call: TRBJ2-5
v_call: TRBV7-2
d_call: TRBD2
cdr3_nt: TGTGCCAGCAGCTTAGCGGGGGGGATTTTTGAGACCCAGTACTTC
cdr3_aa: CASSLAGGIFETQYF

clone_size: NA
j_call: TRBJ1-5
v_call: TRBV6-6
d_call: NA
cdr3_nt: TGTGCCAGCAGTTACCCGGGTCAGCCCCAGCATTTT
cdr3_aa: CASSYPGQPQHF

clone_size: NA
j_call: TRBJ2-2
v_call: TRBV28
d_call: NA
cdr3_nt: TGTGCCAGCAGCTTGCTCGGTAGCCGTCCCTCCGGGGAGCTGTTTTTT
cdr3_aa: CASSLLGSRPSGELFF

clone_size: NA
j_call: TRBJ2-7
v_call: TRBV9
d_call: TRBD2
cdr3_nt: TGTGCCAGCAGCCCCGGGGCTGGGAGGGCCACCTACGAGCAGTACTTC
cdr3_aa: CASSPGAGRATYEQYF

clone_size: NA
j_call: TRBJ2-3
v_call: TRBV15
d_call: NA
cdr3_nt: TGTGCCACCGATGACATCCCTGCAACAGATACGCAGTATTTT
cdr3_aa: CATDDIPATDTQYF

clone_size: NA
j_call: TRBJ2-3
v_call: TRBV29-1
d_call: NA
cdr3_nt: TGCAGCGTCGAAAAGACAGATACGCAGTATTTT
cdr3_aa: CSVEKTDTQYF

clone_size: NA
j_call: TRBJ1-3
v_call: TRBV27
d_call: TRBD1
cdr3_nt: TGTGCCAGCAGTTTATCGCTTGCACAGGGGGAAAACACCATATATTTT
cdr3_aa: CASSLSLAQGENTIYF

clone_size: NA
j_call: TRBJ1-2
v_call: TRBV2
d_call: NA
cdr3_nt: TGTGCCAGCAGTTGGACTGTGAACTATGGCTACACCTTC
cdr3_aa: CASSWTVNYGYTF

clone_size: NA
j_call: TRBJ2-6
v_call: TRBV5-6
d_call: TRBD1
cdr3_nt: TGTGCCAGCAGGTTGACAGGGGGCATTTCTTCTGGGGCCAACGTCCTGACTTTC
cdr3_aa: CASRLTGGISSGANVLTF

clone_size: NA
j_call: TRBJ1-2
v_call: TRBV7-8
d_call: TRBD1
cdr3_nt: TGTGCCAGCAGCCTCTCCCAGACTCAGACAGGGGGAGATGGCTACACCTTC
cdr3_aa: CASSLSQTQTGGDGYTF

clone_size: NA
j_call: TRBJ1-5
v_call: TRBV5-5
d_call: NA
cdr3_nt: TGTGCCAGCAGCCGGGAGGGAGATTCCGGCAATCAGCCCCAGCATTTT
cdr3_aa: CASSREGDSGNQPQHF

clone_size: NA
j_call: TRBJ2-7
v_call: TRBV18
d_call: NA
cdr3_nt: TGTGCCAGCTCACCAGACACCTACGAGCAGTACTTC
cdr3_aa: CASSPDTYEQYF

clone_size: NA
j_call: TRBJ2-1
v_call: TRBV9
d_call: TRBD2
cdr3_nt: TGTGCCAGCAGCGTAGAGCCTAGCGGGGGGGCCAACAATGAGCAGTTCTTC
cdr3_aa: CASSVEPSGGANNEQFF